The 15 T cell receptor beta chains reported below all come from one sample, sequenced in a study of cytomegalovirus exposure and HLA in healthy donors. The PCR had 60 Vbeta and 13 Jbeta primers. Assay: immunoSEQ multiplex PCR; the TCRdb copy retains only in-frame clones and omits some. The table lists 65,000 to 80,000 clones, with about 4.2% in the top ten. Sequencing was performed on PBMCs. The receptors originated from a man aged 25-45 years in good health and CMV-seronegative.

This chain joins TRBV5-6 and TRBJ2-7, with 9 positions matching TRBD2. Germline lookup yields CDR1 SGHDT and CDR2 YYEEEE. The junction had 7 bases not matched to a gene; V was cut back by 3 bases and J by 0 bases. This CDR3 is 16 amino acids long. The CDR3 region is CASSSVGGRVSYEQYF. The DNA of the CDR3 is TGTGCCAGCAGCTCTGTGGGCGGGAGGGTCTCCTACGAGCAGTACTTC.

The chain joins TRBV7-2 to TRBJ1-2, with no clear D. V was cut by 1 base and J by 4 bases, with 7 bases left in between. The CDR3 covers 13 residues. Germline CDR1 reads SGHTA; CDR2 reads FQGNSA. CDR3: CASSLDVAYGYTF. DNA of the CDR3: TGTGCCAGCAGCTTAGACGTAGCCTATGGCTACACCTTC.

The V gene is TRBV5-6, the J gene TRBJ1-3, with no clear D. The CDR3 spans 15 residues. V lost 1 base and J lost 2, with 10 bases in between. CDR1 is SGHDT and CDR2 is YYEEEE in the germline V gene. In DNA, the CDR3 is TGTGCCAGCAGCTTGTGGCCACCAGCTGGAAACACCATATATTTT. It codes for CASSLWPPAGNTIYF.

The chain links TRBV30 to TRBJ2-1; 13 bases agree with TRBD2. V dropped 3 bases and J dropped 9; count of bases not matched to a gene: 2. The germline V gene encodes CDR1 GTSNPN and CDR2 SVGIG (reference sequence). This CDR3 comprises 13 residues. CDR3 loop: CAWRLAGGAEQFF. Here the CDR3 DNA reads TGTGCCTGGAGACTAGCGGGAGGGGCTGAGCAGTTCTTC.

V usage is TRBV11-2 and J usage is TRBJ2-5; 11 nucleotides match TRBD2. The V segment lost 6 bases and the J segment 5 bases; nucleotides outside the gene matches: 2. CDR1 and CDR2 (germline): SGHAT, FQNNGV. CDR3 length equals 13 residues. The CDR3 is CASRLAGAETQYF. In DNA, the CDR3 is TGTGCCAGCAGACTAGCGGGAGCGGAGACCCAGTACTTC.

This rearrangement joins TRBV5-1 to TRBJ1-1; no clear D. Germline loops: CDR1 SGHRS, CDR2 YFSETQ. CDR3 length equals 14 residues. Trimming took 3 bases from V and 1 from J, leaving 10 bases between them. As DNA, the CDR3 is TGCGCCAGCAGCTCCACGGGAGAGAACACTGAAGCTTTCTTT. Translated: CASSSTGENTEAFF.

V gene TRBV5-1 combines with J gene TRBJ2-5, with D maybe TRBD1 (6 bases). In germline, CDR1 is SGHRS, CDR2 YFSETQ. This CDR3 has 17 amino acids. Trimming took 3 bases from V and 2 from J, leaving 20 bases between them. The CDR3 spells CASSSLRDIGKQETQYF. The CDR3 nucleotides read TGCGCCAGCAGCTCACTCCGGGACATTGGAAAACAAGAGACCCAGTACTTC. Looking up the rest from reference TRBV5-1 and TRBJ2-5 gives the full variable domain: KAGVTQTPRYLIKTRGQQVTLSCSPISGHRSVSWYQQTPGQGLQFLFEYFSETQRNKGNFPGRFSGRQFSNSRSEMNVSTLELGDSALYLCASSSLRDIGKQETQYFGPGTRLLVL.

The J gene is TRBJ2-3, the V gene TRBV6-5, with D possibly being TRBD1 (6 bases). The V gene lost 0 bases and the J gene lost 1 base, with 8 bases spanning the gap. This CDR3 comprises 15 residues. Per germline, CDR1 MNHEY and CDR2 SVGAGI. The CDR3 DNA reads TGTGCCAGCAGTTACTCACAGGGTGGCACAGATACGCAGTATTTT. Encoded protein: CASSYSQGGTDTQYF.

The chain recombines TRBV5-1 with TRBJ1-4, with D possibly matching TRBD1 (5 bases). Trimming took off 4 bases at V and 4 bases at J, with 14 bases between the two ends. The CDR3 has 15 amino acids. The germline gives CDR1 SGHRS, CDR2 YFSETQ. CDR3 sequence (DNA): TGCGCCAGCAGCCTGGGGCCGGGTTTTAATGAAAAACTGTTTTTT. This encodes CASSLGPGFNEKLFF.

CDR3 sequence reads: CASSLMGQGGTEAFF. DNA of the CDR3: TGCGCCAGCAGCTTGATGGGACAGGGAGGTACTGAAGCTTTCTTT. The chain couples TRBV5-1 to TRBJ1-1, with 9 bases aligning to TRBD1. This CDR3 spans 15 amino acids. Germline CDR1 reads SGHRS; CDR2 reads YFSETQ. The ends lost 1 base at V and 5 bases at J; junction bases unmatched: 6. Full variable domain (rest looked up from reference TRBV5-1 and TRBJ1-1): KAGVTQTPRYLIKTRGQQVTLSCSPISGHRSVSWYQQTPGQGLQFLFEYFSETQRNKGNFPGRFSGRQFSNSRSEMNVSTLELGDSALYLCASSLMGQGGTEAFFGQGTRLTVV.

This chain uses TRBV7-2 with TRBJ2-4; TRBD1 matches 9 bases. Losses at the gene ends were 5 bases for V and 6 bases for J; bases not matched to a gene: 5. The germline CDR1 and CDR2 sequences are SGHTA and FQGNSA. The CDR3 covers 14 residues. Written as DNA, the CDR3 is TGTGCCAGCAGCCGCGGACAGGGGAGAAACATTCAGTACTTC. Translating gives CASSRGQGRNIQYF.

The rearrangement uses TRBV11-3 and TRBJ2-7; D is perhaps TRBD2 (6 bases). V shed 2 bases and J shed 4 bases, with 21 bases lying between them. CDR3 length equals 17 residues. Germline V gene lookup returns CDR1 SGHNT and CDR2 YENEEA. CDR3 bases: TGTGCCAGCAGCTTACCTCGGGTAGCGGCTGTTGATTACGAGCAGTACTTC. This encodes CASSLPRVAAVDYEQYF.

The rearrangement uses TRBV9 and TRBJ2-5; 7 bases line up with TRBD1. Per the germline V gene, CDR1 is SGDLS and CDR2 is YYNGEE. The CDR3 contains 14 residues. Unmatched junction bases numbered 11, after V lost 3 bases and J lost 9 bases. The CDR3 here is CASSAWDSPGAQYF. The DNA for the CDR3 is TGTGCCAGCAGCGCATGGGACAGTCCTGGGGCCCAGTACTTC. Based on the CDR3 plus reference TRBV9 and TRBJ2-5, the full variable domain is DSGVTQTPKHLITATGQRVTLRCSPRSGDLSVYWYQQSLDQGLQFLIQYYNGEERAKGNILERFSAQQFPDLHSELNLSSLELGDSALYFCASSAWDSPGAQYFGPGTRLLVL.

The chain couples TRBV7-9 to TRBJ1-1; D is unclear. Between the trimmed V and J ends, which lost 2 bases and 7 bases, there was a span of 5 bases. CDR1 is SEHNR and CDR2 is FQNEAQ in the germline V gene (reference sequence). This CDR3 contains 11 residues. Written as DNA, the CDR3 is TGTGCCAGCAGCTTACTCGTTGAAGCTTTCTTT. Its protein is CASSLLVEAFF.

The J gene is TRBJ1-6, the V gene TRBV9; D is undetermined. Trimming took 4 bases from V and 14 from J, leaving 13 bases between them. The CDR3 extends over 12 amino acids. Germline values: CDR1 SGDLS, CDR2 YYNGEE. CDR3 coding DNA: TGTGCCAGCAGCACAAGTGGCGGGTCCCTCCACTTT. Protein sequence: CASSTSGGSLHF.